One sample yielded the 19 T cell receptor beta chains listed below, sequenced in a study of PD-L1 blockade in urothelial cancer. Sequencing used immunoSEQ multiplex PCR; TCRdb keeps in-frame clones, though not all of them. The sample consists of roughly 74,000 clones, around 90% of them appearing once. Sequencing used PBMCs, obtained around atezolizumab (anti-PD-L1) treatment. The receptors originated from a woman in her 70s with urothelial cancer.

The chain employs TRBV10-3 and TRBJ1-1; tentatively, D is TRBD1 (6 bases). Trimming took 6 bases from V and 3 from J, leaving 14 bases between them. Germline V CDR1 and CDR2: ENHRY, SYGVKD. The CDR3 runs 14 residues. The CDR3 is CAIRQGHEDTEAFF. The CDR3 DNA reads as TGTGCCATCAGACAGGGCCATGAGGACACTGAAGCTTTCTTT.

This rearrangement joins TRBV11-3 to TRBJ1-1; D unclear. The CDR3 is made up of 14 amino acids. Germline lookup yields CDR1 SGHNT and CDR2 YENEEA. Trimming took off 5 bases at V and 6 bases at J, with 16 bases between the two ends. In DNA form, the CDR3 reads TGTGCCAGCAGCCAAGGGTTAAGCGGGGCTGAAGCTTTCTTT. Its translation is CASSQGLSGAEAFF.

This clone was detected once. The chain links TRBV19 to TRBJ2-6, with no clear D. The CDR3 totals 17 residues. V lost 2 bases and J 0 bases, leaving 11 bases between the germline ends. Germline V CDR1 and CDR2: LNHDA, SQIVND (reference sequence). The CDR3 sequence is CASSIWLTYSGANVLTF. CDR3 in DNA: TGTGCCAGTAGTATATGGTTGACATACTCTGGGGCCAACGTCCTGACTTTC. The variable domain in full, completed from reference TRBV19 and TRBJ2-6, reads DGGITQSPKYLFRKEGQNVTLSCEQNLNHDAMYWYRQDPGQGLRLIYYSQIVNDFQKGDIAEGYSVSREKKESFPLTVTSAQKNPTAFYLCASSIWLTYSGANVLTFGAGSRLTVL.

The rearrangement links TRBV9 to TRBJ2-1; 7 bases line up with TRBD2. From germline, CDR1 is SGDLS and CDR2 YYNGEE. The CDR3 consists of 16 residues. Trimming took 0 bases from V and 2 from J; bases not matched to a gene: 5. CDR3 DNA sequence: TGTGCCAGCAGCGTAGCCCGCGGGAGCCCCTACAATGAGCAGTTCTTC. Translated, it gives CASSVARGSPYNEQFF.

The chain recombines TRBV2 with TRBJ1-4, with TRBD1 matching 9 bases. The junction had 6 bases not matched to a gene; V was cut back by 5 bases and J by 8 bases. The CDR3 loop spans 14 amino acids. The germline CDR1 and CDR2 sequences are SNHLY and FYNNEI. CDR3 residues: CASSKDRGGEKLFF. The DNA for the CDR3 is TGTGCCAGCAGTAAGGACAGGGGTGGGGAAAAACTGTTTTTT.

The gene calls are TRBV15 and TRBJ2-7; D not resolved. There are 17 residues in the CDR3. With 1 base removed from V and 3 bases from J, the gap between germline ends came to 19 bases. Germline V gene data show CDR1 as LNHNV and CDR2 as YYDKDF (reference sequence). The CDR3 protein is CATSRGQVGSMVYEQYF. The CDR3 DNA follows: TGTGCCACCAGCAGAGGCCAGGTTGGTAGTATGGTCTACGAGCAGTACTTC.

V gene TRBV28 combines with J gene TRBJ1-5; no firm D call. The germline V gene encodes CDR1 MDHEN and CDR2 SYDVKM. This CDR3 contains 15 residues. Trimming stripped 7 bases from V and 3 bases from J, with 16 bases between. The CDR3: CASTFPHSPNQPQHF. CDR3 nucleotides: TGTGCCAGCACCTTCCCCCACAGTCCCAATCAGCCCCAGCATTTT.

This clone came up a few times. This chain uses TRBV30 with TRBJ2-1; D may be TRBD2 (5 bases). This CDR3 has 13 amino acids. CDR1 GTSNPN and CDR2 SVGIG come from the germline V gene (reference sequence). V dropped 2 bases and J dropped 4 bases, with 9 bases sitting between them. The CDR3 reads CAWSRGMYNEQFF. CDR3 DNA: TGTGCCTGGAGTCGAGGGATGTACAATGAGCAGTTCTTC.

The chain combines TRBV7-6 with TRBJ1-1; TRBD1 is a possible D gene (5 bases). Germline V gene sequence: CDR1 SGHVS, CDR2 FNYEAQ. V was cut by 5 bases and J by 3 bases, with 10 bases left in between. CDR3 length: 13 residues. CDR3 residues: CASSTQVDTEAFF. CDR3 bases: TGTGCCAGCAGCACACAGGTAGACACTGAAGCTTTCTTT. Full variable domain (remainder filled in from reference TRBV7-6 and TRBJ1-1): GAGVSQSPRYKVTKRGQDVALRCDPISGHVSLYWYRQALGQGPEFLTYFNYEAQQDKSGLPNDRFSAERPEGSISTLTIQRTEQRDSAMYRCASSTQVDTEAFFGQGTRLTVV.

CDR3 coding DNA: TGTGCCAGCAGCTTGGCGGGGTGGGATACGCAGTATTTT. Protein: CASSLAGWDTQYF. The rearrangement uses TRBV5-4 and TRBJ2-3; the D gene is possibly TRBD2 (5 bases). Germline V gene sequence: CDR1 SGHNT, CDR2 YYREEE (reference sequence). The CDR3 is made up of 13 amino acids. Trimming removed 0 bases at V and 6 bases at J, with 8 bases between. Supplemented by reference TRBV5-4 and TRBJ2-3, the full variable domain reads ETGVTQSPTHLIKTRGQQVTLRCSSQSGHNTVSWYQQALGQGPQFIFQYYREEENGRGNFPPRFSGLQFPNYSSELNVNALELDDSALYLCASSLAGWDTQYFGPGTRLTVL.

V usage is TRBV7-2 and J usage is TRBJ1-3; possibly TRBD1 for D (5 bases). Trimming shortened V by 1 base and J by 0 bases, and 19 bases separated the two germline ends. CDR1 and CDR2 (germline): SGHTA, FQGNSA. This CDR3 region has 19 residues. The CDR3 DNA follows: TGTGCCAGCAGCTTAGAGGGAGGGCAGGGTCGTTACTCTGGAAACACCATATATTTT. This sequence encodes CASSLEGGQGRYSGNTIYF.

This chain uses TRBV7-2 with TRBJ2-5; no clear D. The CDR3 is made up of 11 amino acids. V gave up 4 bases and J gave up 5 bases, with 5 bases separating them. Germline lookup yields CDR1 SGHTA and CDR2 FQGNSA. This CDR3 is CASSYRETQYF. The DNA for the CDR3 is TGTGCCAGCAGCTATCGGGAGACCCAGTACTTC.

In DNA, the CDR3 is TGTGCCAGCAGTGGACCGGGGGCCGGGGAGCTGTTTTTT. It encodes CASSGPGAGELFF. The rearrangement uses TRBV28 and TRBJ2-2; weak D call: TRBD2 (6 bases). Between the trimmed V and J ends, which lost 5 bases and 6 bases, there was a span of 10 bases. Germline loops: CDR1 MDHEN, CDR2 SYDVKM. The CDR3 has 13 residues. Complete variable domain (other parts from reference TRBV28 and TRBJ2-2): DVKVTQSSRYLVKRTGEKVFLECVQDMDHENMFWYRQDPGLGLRLIYFSYDVKMKEKGDIPEGYSVSREKKERFSLILESASTNQTSMYLCASSGPGAGELFFGEGSRLTVL.

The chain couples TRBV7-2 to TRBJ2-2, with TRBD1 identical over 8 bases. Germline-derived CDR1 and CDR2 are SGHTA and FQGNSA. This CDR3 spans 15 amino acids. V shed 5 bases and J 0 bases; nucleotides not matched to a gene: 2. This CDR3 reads CASSPDRANTGELFF. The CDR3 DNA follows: TGTGCCAGCAGCCCGGACAGGGCGAACACCGGGGAGCTGTTTTTT.

The CDR3 loop is CASSQRSQAGHSTDTQYF. DNA for the CDR3: TGCGCCAGCAGCCAACGCAGTCAAGCGGGGCATAGCACAGATACGCAGTATTTT. The chain links TRBV4-1 to TRBJ2-3; 7 bases line up with TRBD2. There are 18 residues in the CDR3. Germline V CDR1 and CDR2: MGHRA, YSYEKL. V gave up 2 bases and J gave up 0 bases; unmatched junction bases: 11.

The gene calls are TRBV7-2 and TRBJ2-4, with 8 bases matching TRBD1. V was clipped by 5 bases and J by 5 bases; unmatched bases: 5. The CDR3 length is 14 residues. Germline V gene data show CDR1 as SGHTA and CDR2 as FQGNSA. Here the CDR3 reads CASSPGTGENIQYF. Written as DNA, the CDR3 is TGTGCCAGCAGCCCTGGGACAGGTGAAAACATTCAGTACTTC.

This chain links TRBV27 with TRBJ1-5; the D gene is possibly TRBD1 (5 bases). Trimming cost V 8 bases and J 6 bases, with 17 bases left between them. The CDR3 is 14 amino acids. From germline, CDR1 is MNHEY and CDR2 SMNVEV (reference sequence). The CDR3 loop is CASALPSGFQPQHF. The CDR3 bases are TGTGCCAGCGCCCTCCCGTCAGGGTTTCAGCCCCAGCATTTT.

CDR3 coding DNA: TGTGCCAGCAGTAATAGCGGGAGCTTGGCCTACGAGCAGTACTTC. Translating gives CASSNSGSLAYEQYF. The J gene is TRBJ2-7, the V gene TRBV2, with 9 bases matching TRBD2. Germline trimming cut 5 bases from V and 2 bases from J; bases unmatched to any gene: 7. The CDR3 extends over 15 amino acids. Germline V gene sequence: CDR1 SNHLY, CDR2 FYNNEI.

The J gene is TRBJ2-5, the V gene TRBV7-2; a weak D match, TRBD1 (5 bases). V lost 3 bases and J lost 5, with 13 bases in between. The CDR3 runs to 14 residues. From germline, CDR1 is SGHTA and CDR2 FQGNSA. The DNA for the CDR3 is TGTGCCAGCAGCTTCCAGTCAGGGCGTGAGACCCAGTACTTC. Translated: CASSFQSGRETQYF.